A selection of T cell receptor beta chains follows, all from one sample in a study of T cell repertoires in cytomegalovirus infection. Each CDR3 protein gets one entry after TCRdb re-called the reads with MiXCR. The table lists 50,000 to 65,000 distinct CDR3 sequences, roughly 20% of them singletons. Their antigens remain unidentified. Sequenced material: CD8+ T cells from cultured PBMCs, taken from culture after CMV antigen stimulation. These receptors all stem from a human donor in good health (CMV status not recorded). Some clones in this sample may be carry-over from other donors' samples. Both conserved end residues are part of each CDR3. Fields, in order: D gene, J gene, clone size, V gene, CDR3 protein, CDR3 DNA. A D gene is named only where the DNA matches it firmly. Not all rows give a size; the values are once, few, many and, for expanded clones, a class.

. TRBJ1-5 . TRBV7-6 CASSSDSNSNQPQHF TGTGCCAGCAGCTCAGACAGTAATAGCAATCAGCCCCAGCATTTT
TRBD1 TRBJ1-5 few TRBV11-2 CASSPRTGGDQPQHF TGTGCCAGCAGCCCCCGGACAGGGGGCGATCAGCCCCAGCATTTT
TRBD1 TRBJ2-2 . TRBV2 CASLTTGINTGELFF TGTGCCAGCCTAACGACAGGGATAAACACCGGGGAGCTGTTTTTT
TRBD2 TRBJ2-1 . TRBV6-2/TRBV6-3 CASSYSSGSKNEQFF TGTGCCAGCAGTTACTCTAGCGGGAGCAAAAATGAGCAGTTCTTC
TRBD2 TRBJ2-7 . TRBV7-9 CASSLVGSGRDIEQYF TGTGCCAGCAGCTTAGTAGGTAGCGGGAGGGATATCGAGCAGTACTTC
TRBD2 TRBJ2-1 . TRBV7-6 CASSPGLAGVNEQFF TGTGCCAGCAGCCCGGGACTAGCGGGAGTTAATGAGCAGTTCTTC
TRBD2 TRBJ2-1 . TRBV19 CASSRAGNAYNEQFF TGTGCCAGTAGTAGAGCGGGAAACGCCTACAATGAGCAGTTCTTC
TRBD2 TRBJ2-7 few TRBV7-8 CASSLGGGGNYEQYF TGTGCCAGCAGCTTAGGGGGGGGGGGAAATTACGAGCAGTACTTC
. TRBJ2-3 few TRBV7-9 CASSFATGILGATQYF TGTGCCAGCAGCTTTGCGACAGGCATCCTCGGAGCTACGCAGTATTTT
. TRBJ2-7 . TRBV27 CASSPTPGVYEQYF TGTGCCAGCAGTCCCACCCCGGGGGTCTACGAGCAGTACTTC
. TRBJ1-2 once TRBV6-5 CASSYVGGDYTF TGTGCCAGCAGTTACGTCGGAGGGGACTACACCTTC
. TRBJ1-1 few TRBV7-8 CASSQTYTEAFF TGTGCCAGCAGCCAAACGTACACTGAAGCTTTCTTT
. TRBJ1-3 many TRBV7-9 CASSPGGLRSGNTIYF TGTGCCAGCAGCCCTGGTGGACTGCGCTCTGGAAACACCATATATTTT
. TRBJ1-1 . TRBV2 CASSLDPGFMNTEAFF TGTGCCAGCAGCTTAGACCCAGGCTTCATGAACACTGAAGCTTTCTTT
. TRBJ2-5 few TRBV6-2/TRBV6-3 CASSSLGQGLEETQYF TGTGCCAGCAGTTCCCTCGGGCAGGGGCTCGAAGAGACCCAGTACTTC
TRBD2 TRBJ2-1 . TRBV7-2 CASSSSGGPNEQFF TGTGCCAGCAGCAGCAGCGGGGGGCCAAATGAGCAGTTCTTC
. TRBJ1-5 few TRBV6-1 CASSQIPDSSNQPQHF TGTGCCAGCAGTCAGATTCCGGACAGTAGTAATCAGCCCCAGCATTTT
. TRBJ2-1 few TRBV7-2 CASSSTGTNEQFF TGTGCCAGCAGCTCCACCGGGACTAATGAGCAGTTCTTC
TRBD1 TRBJ2-1 . TRBV6-2/TRBV6-3 CASSYEAPGTGVYNEQFF TGTGCCAGCAGTTACGAAGCCCCGGGGACAGGGGTCTACAATGAGCAGTTCTTC
TRBD1 TRBJ2-7 few TRBV4-1 CASSHLGQGPYEQYF TGCGCCAGCAGCCACCTCGGACAGGGTCCCTACGAGCAGTACTTC
. TRBJ2-2 few TRBV7-2 CASSLPTGGGPGELFF TGTGCCAGCAGCTTACCGACGGGTGGGGGACCCGGGGAGCTGTTTTTT
TRBD1 TRBJ1-1 . TRBV11-2 CASRPGGNTEAFF TGTGCCAGCAGACCAGGGGGCAACACTGAAGCTTTCTTT
. TRBJ1-4 many TRBV7-2 CASSLRFGDNEKLFF TGTGCCAGCAGCTTACGGTTTGGGGATAATGAAAAACTGTTTTTT
. TRBJ1-6 few TRBV2 CASFKDWSSYNSPLHF TGTGCCAGCTTTAAGGACTGGAGCTCCTATAATTCACCCCTCCACTTT
. TRBJ2-3 . TRBV7-2 CASSLYISVADSTDTQYF TGTGCCAGCAGCTTATATATTTCCGTGGCCGATAGCACAGATACGCAGTATTTT
TRBD1 TRBJ1-1 . TRBV4-1 CASSVGTGGTEAFF TGCGCCAGCAGCGTCGGGACAGGGGGCACTGAAGCTTTCTTT
TRBD1 TRBJ2-7 . TRBV11-2 CASSLSGTGREQYF TGTGCCAGCAGCTTATCCGGGACAGGGCGCGAGCAGTACTTC
. TRBJ2-3 many TRBV6-5 CASSYPFAEGKGDTQYF TGTGCCAGCAGTTACCCCTTCGCAGAGGGAAAGGGAGATACGCAGTATTTT
. TRBJ1-5 few TRBV5-6 CASSLVGRGNQPQHF TGTGCCAGCAGCTTGGTGGGGAGGGGCAATCAGCCCCAGCATTTT
. TRBJ2-1 few TRBV7-9 CAGSGLGGVNEQFF TGTGCCGGGTCTGGACTAGGGGGGGTCAATGAGCAGTTCTTC
. TRBJ2-5 few TRBV7-2 CASNTFGGRETQYF TGTGCCAGCAACACTTTCGGGGGCCGAGAGACCCAGTACTTC
. TRBJ2-7 few TRBV7-2 CASSLAPGYEQYF TGTGCCAGCAGCTTAGCGCCTGGGTACGAGCAGTACTTC
TRBD2 TRBJ2-1 . TRBV14 CASSQAEPLAGEQFF TGTGCCAGCAGCCAAGCCGAGCCACTAGCGGGCGAGCAGTTCTTC
. TRBJ1-2 . TRBV7-8 CASSLGDGYTF TGTGCCAGCAGCTTAGGGGATGGCTACACCTTC
. TRBJ2-5 many TRBV6-1 CASGFGLQETQYF TGTGCCAGCGGGTTCGGATTACAAGAGACCCAGTACTTC
TRBD2 TRBJ2-5 few TRBV7-2 CASSLDGRAWETQYF TGTGCCAGCAGCTTAGACGGGAGGGCCTGGGAGACCCAGTACTTC
TRBD1 TRBJ2-5 few TRBV11-2 CASSPGDRGPLGETQYF TGTGCCAGCAGCCCCGGGGACAGGGGGCCACTTGGGGAGACCCAGTACTTC
TRBD1 TRBJ2-7 many TRBV4-3 CASSQEPGQGYEQYF TGCGCCAGCAGCCAAGAGCCGGGACAGGGTTACGAGCAGTACTTC
. TRBJ2-5 . TRBV9 CASSVGTTKETQYF TGTGCCAGCAGCGTAGGGACGACAAAGGAGACCCAGTACTTC
TRBD2 TRBJ2-5 . TRBV7-2 CASSYPPGTSGIQETQYF TGTGCCAGCAGTTACCCACCCGGGACTAGCGGAATCCAAGAGACCCAGTACTTC
. TRBJ1-2 . TRBV12-3/TRBV12-4 CASSPRQEDGYTF TGTGCCAGCAGTCCTCGACAGGAAGATGGCTACACCTTC
TRBD2 TRBJ2-7 few TRBV7-2 CASSSIAGENYEQYF TGTGCCAGCAGCTCTATAGCGGGAGAGAACTACGAGCAGTACTTC
TRBD1 TRBJ1-2 few TRBV19 CASSKRDSYGYTF TGTGCCAGTAGTAAACGGGACAGCTATGGCTACACCTTC
TRBD1 TRBJ2-3 few TRBV28 CASSFGQGTDTQYF TGTGCCAGCAGTTTCGGACAGGGAACAGATACGCAGTATTTT
. TRBJ2-2 few TRBV7-2 CASSPGGELFF TGTGCCAGCAGCCCAGGTGGGGAGCTGTTTTTT
TRBD1 TRBJ2-7 . TRBV7-2 CASSLRKRDRAWSEQYF TGTGCCAGCAGCTTAAGAAAGCGGGACAGGGCCTGGAGCGAGCAGTACTTC
TRBD1 TRBJ2-2 few TRBV7-8 CASRPDRGHENTGELFF TGTGCCAGCAGACCCGACAGGGGCCATGAGAACACCGGGGAGCTGTTTTTT
TRBD1 TRBJ1-6 few TRBV6-2/TRBV6-3 CASSPGQGTTYNSPLHF TGTGCCAGCAGCCCCGGACAGGGGACTACTTATAATTCACCCCTCCACTTT
. TRBJ2-2 . TRBV27 CASSFGMGGYAGELFF TGTGCCAGCAGTTTCGGAATGGGGGGCTACGCCGGGGAGCTGTTTTTT
. TRBJ1-6 . TRBV11-1 CASSAQARDGLGAPLHF TGTGCCAGCAGCGCCCAAGCCCGGGACGGCCTGGGGGCACCCCTCCACTTT
. TRBJ2-5 . TRBV5-1 CASSLCHPKETQYF TGCGCCAGCAGCTTGTGCCACCCGAAGGAGACCCAGTACTTC
TRBD1 TRBJ1-1 many TRBV19 CASSKQGARNTEAFF TGTGCCAGTAGTAAACAGGGGGCGAGGAACACTGAAGCTTTCTTT
. TRBJ2-7 few TRBV7-9 CASSLTSGTTPYEQYF TGTGCCAGCAGCTTGACCTCTGGGACAACTCCCTACGAGCAGTACTTC
. TRBJ2-5 . TRBV13 CASSLSVSFSQETQYF TGTGCCAGCAGCTTAAGTGTGAGTTTCTCACAAGAGACCCAGTACTTC
. TRBJ2-7 . TRBV6-2/TRBV6-3 CASSPDIYEQYF TGTGCCAGCAGTCCGGACATCTACGAGCAGTACTTC